These T cell receptor beta chains were read from a single sample in a study of beta chain features in type 1 diabetes. Profiled with immunoSEQ multiplex PCR; TCRdb holds only in-frame clones, not every one. Of some 150,000 clones listed, more than 9% were seen once; the top ten hold 1.3%. The sample consisted of naive CD4+ T cells from blood. The receptors come from a man younger than 35 in good health. Both conserved end residues are part of each CDR3. D genes are given only for firm matches. Size values are once, few and many counts, or a class for expanded clones, and some rows have none.

abundance,j_gene,v_gene,d_gene,CDR3aa,CDR3nt
.,TRBJ2-2,TRBV21-1,.,CASSKGSRGWTGELFF,TGTGCCAGCAGCAAAGGTTCACGGGGGTGGACCGGGGAGCTGTTTTTT
.,TRBJ1-4,TRBV29-1,TRBD1,CSVSTGTGEKLFF,TGCAGCGTGTCGACAGGGACCGGTGAAAAACTGTTTTTT
.,TRBJ2-1,TRBV22-1,.,CPGSAHGGGGTDEQFF,TGTCCTGGGAGCGCACACGGTGGGGGGGGAACGGATGAGCAGTTCTTC
.,TRBJ2-7,TRBV7-3,TRBD2,CASSIRGGRDEQYF,TGTGCCAGCAGCATTCGGGGGGGCCGCGACGAGCAGTACTTC
.,TRBJ2-4,TRBV6-1,.,CASSEWVTGLDF,TGTGCCAGCAGTGAATGGGTGACGGGGTTGGACTTC
many,TRBJ2-3,TRBV30,.,CAWMTQSADTQYF,TGTGCCTGGATGACTCAGTCGGCGGATACGCAGTATTTT
few,TRBJ2-3,TRBV7-8,.,CASSFAGQLNTDTQYF,TGTGCCAGCAGCTTCGCCGGACAGTTAAACACAGATACGCAGTATTTT
few,TRBJ2-7,TRBV28,TRBD1,CASSFGTAEYEQYF,TGTGCCAGCAGTTTCGGGACAGCAGAGTACGAGCAGTACTTC
few,TRBJ2-1,TRBV7-2,TRBD2,CASSLSSGGTYYNEQFF,TGTGCCAGCAGCTTATCTAGCGGGGGGACCTACTACAATGAGCAGTTCTTC
.,TRBJ2-5,TRBV12-5,.,CASGWSTVVQETQYF,TGTGCTAGTGGTTGGTCGACTGTGGTACAAGAGACCCAGTACTTC
.,TRBJ2-7,TRBV27,TRBD1,CASRTGQGWYEQYF,TGTGCCAGCAGAACCGGACAGGGTTGGTACGAGCAGTACTTC
.,TRBJ1-2,TRBV25-1,.,CASSESDRSLYGYTF,TGTGCCAGCAGTGAATCGGACAGATCTCTCTATGGCTACACCTTC
few,TRBJ2-1,TRBV7-2,TRBD1,CASSTRNPGQSSYNEQFF,TGTGCCAGCAGCACCCGAAACCCGGGACAGAGCTCCTACAATGAGCAGTTCTTC
few,TRBJ1-6,TRBV6-5,TRBD1,CASSYSWTGVSPLHF,TGTGCCAGCAGTTACTCCTGGACAGGGGTTTCACCCCTCCACTTT
.,TRBJ1-1,TRBV7-2,.,CASSRDADTEAFF,TGTGCCAGCAGCCGAGACGCGGACACTGAAGCTTTCTTT
few,TRBJ1-2,TRBV5-4,.,CASSTVSGANYGYTF,TGTGCCAGCAGCACGGTTTCAGGGGCTAACTATGGCTACACCTTC
few,TRBJ2-7,TRBV2,.,CASSVREQYF,TGTGCCAGCAGTGTGAGAGAGCAGTACTTC
.,TRBJ2-5,TRBV4-1,TRBD2,CASSQGGTSGGEETQYF,TGCGCCAGCAGCCAAGGGGGGACTAGCGGGGGGGAAGAGACCCAGTACTTC
many,TRBJ2-5,TRBV4-2,TRBD2,CASRSGLAGGQETQYF,TGTGCCAGCAGATCCGGACTAGCGGGGGGCCAAGAGACCCAGTACTTC
once,TRBJ2-2,TRBV11-2,TRBD2,CASSLGLAGGQDGELFF,TGTGCCAGCAGCTTGGGACTAGCGGGGGGGCAAGACGGGGAGCTGTTTTTT
.,TRBJ2-3,TRBV18,.,CASSPLSDINADTQYF,TGTGCCAGCTCACCACTCTCGGACATAAACGCAGATACGCAGTATTTT
.,TRBJ1-4,TRBV19,TRBD1,CASTFADREEKLFF,TGTGCCAGTACCTTTGCGGACAGGGAGGAAAAACTGTTTTTT
many,TRBJ2-1,TRBV4-3,TRBD2,CASSPSGGGAYNEQFF,TGCGCCAGCAGCCCGTCAGGCGGGGGGGCGTACAATGAGCAGTTCTTC
once,TRBJ1-2,TRBV29-1,.,CSVEERRYGYTF,TGCAGCGTTGAGGAGAGAAGGTATGGCTACACCTTC
.,TRBJ1-5,TRBV19,.,CASSFRDTSNQPQHF,TGTGCCAGTAGTTTCAGGGATACTAGCAATCAGCCCCAGCATTTT
few,TRBJ1-1,TRBV4-3,.,CASSQQTGVNTEAFF,TGCGCCAGCAGCCAGCAAACAGGAGTGAACACTGAAGCTTTCTTT
.,TRBJ2-7,TRBV6-5,TRBD1,CASSRTGHSYEQYF,TGTGCCAGCAGTAGGACAGGACACTCCTACGAGCAGTACTTC
.,TRBJ1-2,TRBV6-6,TRBD1,CASQTPGGSYGYTF,TGTGCCAGCCAAACGCCAGGGGGGAGCTATGGCTACACCTTC
few,TRBJ2-3,TRBV5-1,TRBD2,CASSPGLATDTQYF,TGCGCCAGCAGCCCCGGACTAGCGACAGATACGCAGTATTTT
many,TRBJ2-3,TRBV28,TRBD2,CASSPAGGPTDTQYF,TGTGCCAGCAGTCCAGCGGGGGGGCCCACAGATACGCAGTATTTT
few,TRBJ1-5,TRBV18,TRBD1,CASSLGQGNQPQHF,TGTGCCAGCTCACTGGGACAGGGAAATCAGCCCCAGCATTTT
.,TRBJ1-6,TRBV6-6,.,CASSYRGSSYNSPLHF,TGTGCCAGCAGTTACAGGGGCAGCTCCTATAATTCACCCCTCCACTTT
.,TRBJ2-5,TRBV2,.,CASTPDSQETQYF,TGTGCCAGCACTCCTGACAGCCAAGAGACCCAGTACTTC
many,TRBJ2-7,TRBV5-4,.,CASSFNSYEQYF,TGTGCCAGCAGCTTTAACTCCTACGAGCAGTACTTC
few,TRBJ1-1,TRBV6-5,.,CASSYGGMGGWTEAFF,TGTGCCAGCAGTTACGGCGGCATGGGGGGTTGGACTGAAGCTTTCTTT
few,TRBJ2-7,TRBV6-5,TRBD1,CASRREDRGSYEQYF,TGTGCCAGCAGACGCGAGGACAGGGGTTCCTACGAGCAGTACTTC
many,TRBJ2-2,TRBV10-3,.,CAISDHRSGGELFF,TGTGCCATCAGTGACCACAGGTCCGGCGGGGAGCTGTTTTTT
few,TRBJ2-7,TRBV6-1,TRBD1,CASSRGQGLPYEQYF,TGTGCCAGCAGTAGAGGACAGGGGTTACCCTACGAGCAGTACTTC
many,TRBJ2-3,TRBV30,TRBD2,CAWSVQRGLDTQYF,TGTGCCTGGAGTGTGCAGCGGGGGCTGGATACGCAGTATTTT
few,TRBJ2-5,TRBV9,TRBD2,CASSVVGRGGQETQYF,TGTGCCAGCAGCGTAGTTGGGCGGGGGGGCCAAGAGACCCAGTACTTC
few,TRBJ2-2,TRBV5-1,TRBD1,CASSLAGTGNTGELFF,TGCGCCAGCAGCTTGGCCGGGACAGGGAACACCGGGGAGCTGTTTTTT
.,TRBJ2-6,TRBV5-4,.,CASSRDLSGANVLTF,TGTGCCAGCAGCCGGGATCTCTCTGGGGCCAACGTCCTGACTTTC